This passage covers 7 T cell receptor beta chains from one sample sequenced in a study of T cell changes during pregnancy in multiple sclerosis. Clones were read by immunoSEQ multiplex PCR, and TCRdb kept only the in-frame ones, dropping some. The table has some 100,000 clones, 90% to 95% seen once. Sequenced here: peripheral blood, sampled before pregnancy. The receptors were sampled from a female donor with multiple sclerosis, enrolled in a pregnancy study.

J is TRBJ2-7 and V is TRBV11-2; 9 positions match TRBD2. Germline V gene data show CDR1 as SGHAT and CDR2 as FQNNGV. V trimming: 2 bases; J trimming: 5 bases; junction bases outside the gene matches: 7. The CDR3 has 15 residues. As DNA, the CDR3 is TGTGCCAGCAGCTTATTTAGCGGGAGCAGGAACGAGCAGTACTTC. Translated: CASSLFSGSRNEQYF. The full variable domain, in which reference TRBV11-2 and TRBJ2-7 provide the parts outside the CDR3, is EAGVAQSPRYKIIEKRQSVAFWCNPISGHATLYWYQQILGQGPKLLIQFQNNGVVDDSQLPKDRFSAERLKGVDSTLKIQPAKLEDSAVYLCASSLFSGSRNEQYFGPGTRLTVT.

The CDR3 is CASSPLAGDNEQFF. The CDR3 nucleotides read TGTGCCAGCTCACCCCTAGCGGGAGACAATGAGCAGTTCTTC. The chain recombines TRBV18 with TRBJ2-1; 10 bases line up with TRBD2. From germline, CDR1 is KGHSH and CDR2 LQKENI. Trimming at V came to 3 bases and at J to 5 bases, leaving 1 base not matched to a gene. The CDR3 spans 14 residues.

V and J are TRBV7-2 and TRBJ2-4; TRBD1 is a possible D gene (6 bases). V lost 4 bases and J lost 0, with 10 bases in between. Germline V gene sequence: CDR1 SGHTA, CDR2 FQGNSA. This CDR3 comprises 15 residues. The CDR3 DNA sequence: TGTGCCAGCAGCTCCCAAGGGGGAGCCAAAAACATTCAGTACTTC. This translates into CASSSQGGAKNIQYF. The whole variable domain, filled in from reference TRBV7-2 and TRBJ2-4, reads GAGVSQSPSNKVTEKGKDVELRCDPISGHTALYWYRQSLGQGLEFLIYFQGNSAPDKSGLPSDRFSAERTGGSVSTLTIQRTQQEDSAVYLCASSSQGGAKNIQYFGAGTRLSVL.

Only one count was recorded for this clone. The chain couples TRBV10-1 to TRBJ2-4; 7 bases are a match to TRBD2. After removal of 2 bases from V and 6 bases from J, the junction contained 1 base not matched to a gene. The CDR3 spans 13 residues. Germline V CDR1 and CDR2: WNHNN, SYGVQD (reference sequence). CDR3 region: CASSEIAGNIQYF. CDR3 DNA: TGCGCCAGCAGTGAGATAGCGGGAAACATTCAGTACTTC.

This sequence joins TRBV7-6 and TRBJ2-3; D remains unclear. The CDR3 runs 15 residues. CDR1 and CDR2 (germline): SGHVS, FNYEAQ. Deletions cut 2 bases from V and 0 bases from J, with 9 bases between. CDR3 sequence: CASSLFSVSTDTQYF. The CDR3 DNA sequence: TGTGCCAGCAGCTTATTCAGCGTCAGCACAGATACGCAGTATTTT.

As for this clone: The junction and the germline gene differ at one end; a read error may be behind it. The J gene is TRBJ2-1, the V gene TRBV27; 11 positions agree with TRBD2. CDR1 and CDR2 from the germline V gene are MNHEY and SMNVEV (reference sequence). The CDR3 contains 16 residues. The CDR3 nucleotides read TGTGCCAGCAGCTTATCTCCGGGACTAGCGGACAGCGAGCAGTTCTTC. Amino acid sequence: CASSLSPGLADSEQFF.

The chain uses TRBV5-6 and TRBJ2-1; 7 nucleotides agree with TRBD2. Per germline, CDR1 SGHDT and CDR2 YYEEEE. J gave up 8 bases and V 4 bases, and 15 bases lay outside the gene matches. This CDR3 contains 16 residues. CDR3 DNA sequence: TGTGCCAGCAGCGCAATCGGGGCGGGAGCAATAGATGAGCAGTTCTTC. Translation gives CASSAIGAGAIDEQFF.